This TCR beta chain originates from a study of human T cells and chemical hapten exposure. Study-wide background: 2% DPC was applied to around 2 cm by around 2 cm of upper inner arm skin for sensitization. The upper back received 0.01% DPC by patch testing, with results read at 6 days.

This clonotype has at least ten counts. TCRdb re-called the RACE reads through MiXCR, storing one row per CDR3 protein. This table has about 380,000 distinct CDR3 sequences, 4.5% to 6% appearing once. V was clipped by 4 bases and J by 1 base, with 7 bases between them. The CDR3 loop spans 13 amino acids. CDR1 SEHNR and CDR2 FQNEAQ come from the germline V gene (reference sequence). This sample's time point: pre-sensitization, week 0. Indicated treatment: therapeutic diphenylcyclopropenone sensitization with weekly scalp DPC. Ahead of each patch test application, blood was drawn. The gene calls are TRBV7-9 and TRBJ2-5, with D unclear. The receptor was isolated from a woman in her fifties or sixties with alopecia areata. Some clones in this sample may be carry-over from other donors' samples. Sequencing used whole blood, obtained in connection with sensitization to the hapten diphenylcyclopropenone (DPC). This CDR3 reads CASSSSPQETQYF. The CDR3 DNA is TGTGCCAGCAGCTCATCCCCCCAAGAGACCCAGTACTTC.